This T cell receptor (beta chain) was sequenced in a study of T cell responses to AZD1222 COVID-19 vaccine. Second doses at about 4 or about 12 weeks were pooled. The CDR3 runs 13 residues. V was clipped by 4 bases and J by 4 bases, with 9 bases between them. Germline CDR1 reads LGHDT; CDR2 reads YNNKEL (reference sequence). Sequencing was performed with immunoSEQ multiplex PCR; in TCRdb, only in-frame clones are kept and a portion is missing. Of 130,000 or so clones in the sample, approximately 82% are singletons; the top ten hold roughly a quarter. On this clone: The antigen is not known.

Study-wide results and caveats: Across the whole spike, CD4 TCRs peaked at regions 160-218 and 743-854.

The receptor was isolated from an adult who received the AZD1222 COVID-19 vaccine. The gene calls are TRBV3-1 (or the pseudogene TRBV3-2) and TRBJ2-3, with unresolved D. Sequencing was performed on peripheral blood, taken 28 days after the second AZD1222 dose. The CDR3 here is CASSRPKSDTQYF. Here the CDR3 DNA reads TGTGCCAGCAGCCGACCCAAGTCAGATACGCAGTATTTT.